This T cell receptor beta chain was sequenced for a study of Ad26.COV2.S vaccination and SARS-CoV-2 variants. Study results and caveats: Possible underestimation of total T cell responses by the TCR breadth and depth analyses was noted. Substantial breadth in spike-specific CD8+ and CD4+ T cell responses was reportedly seen after vaccination.

The treatment denotes: 19 received Ad26.COV2.S at low or high dose, single or two shots; about 5 received placebo; per-sample allocation not given. Sampling took place 63 days after the first vaccine or placebo injection. An adult of 18-55 years in Boston served as donor. An Ad26 vector that expressed Wuhan-strain SARS-CoV-2 spike constituted the vaccine. The assay was immunoSEQ multiplex PCR, and TCRdb's table has in-frame clones only and misses some. Of about 350,000 clones listed, roughly 85% were seen once; the top ten hold roughly 3.1%. Concerning this clone itself: The target antigen is unknown.

This TCR derives from a person aged 18-65 years who received the Ad26.COV2.S COVID-19 vaccine or a placebo. The sample consisted of peripheral blood, taken in a trial of Ad26.COV2.S vaccine versus placebo.

CDR3 amino acids: CASSQVRGSPYEQYF. DNA of the CDR3: TGTGCCAGCAGCCAAGTCAGGGGGAGTCCCTACGAGCAGTACTTC. This chain uses TRBV3-1 (or the pseudogene TRBV3-2) with TRBJ2-7, with TRBD1 matching over 7 bases. The CDR3 sequence is 15 residues long. Trimming removed 1 base from V and 2 bases from J; junction bases left unmatched: 5. Germline V CDR1 and CDR2: LGHDT, YNNKEL (reference sequence).